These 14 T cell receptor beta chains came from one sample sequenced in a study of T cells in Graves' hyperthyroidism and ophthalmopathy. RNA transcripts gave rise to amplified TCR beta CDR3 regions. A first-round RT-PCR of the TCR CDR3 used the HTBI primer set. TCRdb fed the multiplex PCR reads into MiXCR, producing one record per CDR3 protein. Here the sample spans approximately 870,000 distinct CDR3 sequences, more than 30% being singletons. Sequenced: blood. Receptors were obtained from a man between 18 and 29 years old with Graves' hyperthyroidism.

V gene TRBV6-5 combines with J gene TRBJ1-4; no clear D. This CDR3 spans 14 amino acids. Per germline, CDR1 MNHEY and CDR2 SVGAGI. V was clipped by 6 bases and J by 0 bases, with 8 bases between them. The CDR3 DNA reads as TGTGCCAGCAGACCCATAGCAACTAATGAAAAACTGTTTTTT. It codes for CASRPIATNEKLFF.

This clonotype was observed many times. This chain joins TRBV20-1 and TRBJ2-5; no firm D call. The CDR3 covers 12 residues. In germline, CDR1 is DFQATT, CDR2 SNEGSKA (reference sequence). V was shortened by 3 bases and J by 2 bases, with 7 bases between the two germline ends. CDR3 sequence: CSARRRQETQYF. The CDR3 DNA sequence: TGCAGTGCTAGGCGGCGACAAGAGACCCAGTACTTC.

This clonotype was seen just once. CDR3: CSSIGDWEPQHF. The CDR3 coding sequence is TGCAGCTCGATCGGGGACTGGGAGCCCCAGCATTTT. This chain uses TRBV29-1 with TRBJ1-5, with D tentatively TRBD1 (5 bases). Trimming removed 8 bases at V and 8 bases at J, with 16 bases between. Germline V lookup: CDR1 SQVTM, CDR2 ANQGSEA. The CDR3 is made up of 12 amino acids.

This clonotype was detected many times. CDR3 sequence reads: CASSIEGVGGFGYTF. CDR3 sequence (DNA): TGTGCCAGTAGTATAGAGGGCGTCGGGGGATTTGGCTACACCTTC. V and J are TRBV19 and TRBJ1-2; D may be TRBD1 (5 bases). Germline CDR1 is LNHDA and CDR2 is SQIVND (reference sequence). V lost 0 bases to trimming and J lost 7 bases, with 15 bases between them. CDR3 length: 15 amino acids.

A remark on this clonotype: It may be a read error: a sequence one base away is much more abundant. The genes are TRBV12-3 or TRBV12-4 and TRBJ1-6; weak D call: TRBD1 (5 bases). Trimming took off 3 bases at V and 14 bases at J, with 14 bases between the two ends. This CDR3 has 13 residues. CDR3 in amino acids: CASSFVPGGALHF. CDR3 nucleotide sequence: TGTGCCAGCAGTTTTGTCCCTGGGGGAGCCCTCCACTTT.

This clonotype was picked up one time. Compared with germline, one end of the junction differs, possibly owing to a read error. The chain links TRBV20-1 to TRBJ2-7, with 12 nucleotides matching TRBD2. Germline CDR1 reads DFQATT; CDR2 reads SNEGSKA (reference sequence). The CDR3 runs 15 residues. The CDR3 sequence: CSPSGLAGSNYEQYF. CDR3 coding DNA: TGCAGTCCTAGCGGACTAGCGGGAAGTAACTACGAGCAGTACTTC.

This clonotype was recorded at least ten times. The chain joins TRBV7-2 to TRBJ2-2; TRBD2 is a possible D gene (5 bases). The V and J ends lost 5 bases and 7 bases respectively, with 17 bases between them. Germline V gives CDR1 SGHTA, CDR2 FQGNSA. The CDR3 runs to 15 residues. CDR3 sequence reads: CASSLGLRMGGELFF. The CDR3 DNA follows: TGTGCCAGCAGCCTCGGACTTCGGATGGGCGGGGAGCTGTTTTTT. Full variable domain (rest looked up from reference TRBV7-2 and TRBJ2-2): GAGVSQSPSNKVTEKGKDVELRCDPISGHTALYWYRQSLGQGLEFLIYFQGNSAPDKSGLPSDRFSAERTGGSVSTLTIQRTQQEDSAVYLCASSLGLRMGGELFFGEGSRLTVL.

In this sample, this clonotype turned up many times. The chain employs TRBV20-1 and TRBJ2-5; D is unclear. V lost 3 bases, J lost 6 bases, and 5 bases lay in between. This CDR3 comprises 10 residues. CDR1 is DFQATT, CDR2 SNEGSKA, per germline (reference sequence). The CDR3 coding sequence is TGCAGTGCTAGGATTCAGACCCAGTACTTC. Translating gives CSARIQTQYF.

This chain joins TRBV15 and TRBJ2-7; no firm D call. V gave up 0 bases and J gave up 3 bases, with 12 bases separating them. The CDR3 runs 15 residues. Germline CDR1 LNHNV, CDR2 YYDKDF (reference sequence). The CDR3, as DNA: TGTGCCACCAGCAGAGATAGGAAAGGCCTCTACGAGCAGTACTTC. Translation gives CATSRDRKGLYEQYF.

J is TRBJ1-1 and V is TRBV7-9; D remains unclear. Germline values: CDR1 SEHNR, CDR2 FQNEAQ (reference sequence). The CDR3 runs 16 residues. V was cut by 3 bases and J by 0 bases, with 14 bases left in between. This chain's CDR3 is CASSFWPPGMNTEAFF. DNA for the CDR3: TGTGCCAGCAGCTTTTGGCCTCCTGGGATGAACACTGAAGCTTTCTTT. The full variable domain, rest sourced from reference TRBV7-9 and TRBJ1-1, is DTGVSQNPRHKITKRGQNVTFRCDPISEHNRLYWYRQTLGQGPEFLTYFQNEAQLEKSRLLSDRFSAERPKGSFSTLEIQRTEQGDSAMYLCASSFWPPGMNTEAFFGQGTRLTVV.

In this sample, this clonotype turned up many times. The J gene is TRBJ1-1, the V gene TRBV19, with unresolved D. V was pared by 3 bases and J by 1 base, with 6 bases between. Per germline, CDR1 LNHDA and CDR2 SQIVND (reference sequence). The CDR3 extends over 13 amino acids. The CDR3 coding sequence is TGTGCCAGTAGTATCTCCCGGAACACTGAAGCTTTCTTT. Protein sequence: CASSISRNTEAFF.

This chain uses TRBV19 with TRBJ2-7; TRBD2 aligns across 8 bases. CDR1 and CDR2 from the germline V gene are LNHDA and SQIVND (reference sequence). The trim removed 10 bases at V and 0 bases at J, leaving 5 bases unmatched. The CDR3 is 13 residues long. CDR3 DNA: TGTGCCACGAGTGCGGGGGGCTCCTACGAGCAGTACTTC. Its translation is CATSAGGSYEQYF.

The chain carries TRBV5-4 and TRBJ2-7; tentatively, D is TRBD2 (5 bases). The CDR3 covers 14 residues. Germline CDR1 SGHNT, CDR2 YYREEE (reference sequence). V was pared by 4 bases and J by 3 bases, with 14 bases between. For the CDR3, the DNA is TGTGCCAGCAGCCCTAGCTCCGGCGACTACGAGCAGTACTTC. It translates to CASSPSSGDYEQYF.

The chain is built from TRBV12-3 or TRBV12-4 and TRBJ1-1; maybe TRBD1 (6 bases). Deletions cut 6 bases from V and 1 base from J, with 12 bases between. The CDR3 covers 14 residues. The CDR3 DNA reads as TGTGCCAGCAGCCGACGGACAGCGAACACTGAAGCTTTCTTT. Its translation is CASSRRTANTEAFF.